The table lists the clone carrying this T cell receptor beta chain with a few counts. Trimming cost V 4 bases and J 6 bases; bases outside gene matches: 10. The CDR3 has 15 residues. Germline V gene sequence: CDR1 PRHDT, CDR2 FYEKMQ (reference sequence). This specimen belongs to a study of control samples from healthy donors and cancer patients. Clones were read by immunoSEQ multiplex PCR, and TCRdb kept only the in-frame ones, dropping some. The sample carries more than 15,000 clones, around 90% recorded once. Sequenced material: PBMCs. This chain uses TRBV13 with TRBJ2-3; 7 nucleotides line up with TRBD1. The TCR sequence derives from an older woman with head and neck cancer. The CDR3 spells CASSSTGPYEDTQYF. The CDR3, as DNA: TGTGCCAGCAGCTCGACAGGGCCCTACGAGGATACGCAGTATTTT.